This note documents a single TCR beta chain sequence. The sample comes from a study of T cells in Graves' hyperthyroidism and ophthalmopathy. Regions amplified from RNA transcripts were the TCR beta CDR3 regions. The HTBI primer set was used in a first-round RT-PCR of the TCR CDR3. One entry per CDR3 protein results from TCRdb running MiXCR on the multiplex PCR reads. The sample records roughly 750,000 distinct CDR3 sequences, over 15% being singletons. This sample holds PBMCs from less than 11 ml fresh peripheral blood. The receptor's source is a man aged 18 to 29 with Graves' hyperthyroidism. The source material was blood.

Here the CDR3 reads CAWRILNTIYF. CDR3 coding DNA: TGTGCCTGGAGGATACTAAACACCATATATTTT. The gene calls are TRBV30 and TRBJ1-3; D gene uncertain. The germline gives CDR1 GTSNPN, CDR2 SVGIG (reference sequence). This CDR3 has 11 residues. Trimming took 3 bases from V and 6 from J, leaving 6 bases between them.